This paragraph reports one T cell receptor (beta chain). It has no known antigen specificity. Base qualities were left out, and no much larger clone turns up one base away. Enrolling through a virtual design, the prospective study's participants ranged in age from about 18 to 89 years and lived across roughly 24 United States geographic areas. In the prospective study, cohorts were assigned on the basis of participant-reported clinical history obtained from a screening survey and a study questionnaire. Mobile phlebotomists in the prospective study collected whole blood, serum and a nasopharyngeal or oropharyngeal swab from every participant. Participants in the prospective study had the option to provide additional blood draws and questionnaires over an approximately 2-month period. Blood samples from the prospective study were shipped frozen or at room temperature prior to DNA extraction. The data are from a study of blood T cell repertoires in COVID-19 (dated by TCRdb to the early 2020s). In terms of the full investigation: Samples from collaborators originated in the United States, Italy and Spain and spanned both the acute and convalescent phases of COVID-19. Sample metadata almost always included a de-identified subject ID, COVID-19 status, age in years and sex. The repertoires were released in a freely available public database meant as a resource for research on the immune response to SARS-CoV-2. The samples were drawn from the first 160 participants of the ongoing ImmuneRACE study and from 950 to 1,500 subjects provided by 6 global collaborators. Where available, HLA class I and class II types were obtained from metadata supplied by the sample provider rather than from assay-based typing. Deeply sampled blood TCRbeta repertoires from subjects exposed to, actively infected with, or recovered from COVID-19 were included in the dataset. The material from the prospective study consisted of cDNA or gDNA derived from T cells, B-cell-depleted T cells, or PBMCs.

The paper's findings and limits, for the study overall: How much clinical and demographic metadata was included differed by source and by participant, and the metadata was provided uncurated.

TCRbeta CDR3 regions were amplified from genomic DNA using the immunoSEQ Assay, a bias-controlled multiplex PCR. From the authors' description of their analysis: Within the assay, amplification of reference gene primers was used to estimate how many nucleated cells each sample contained. Sequence reads were collapsed and filtered to measure the absolute abundance of every unique TCRbeta CDR3 rearrangement. Productive Simpson clonality was computed per sample as the square root of Simpson's diversity index over productive rearrangements. Drawn from immuneACCESS, this table holds only the in-frame rearrangements with V and J called that TCRdb kept. Clones are partly lost; checked studies trace under half to an unresolved V gene and leave the rest unexplained. From that table come the V and J calls and clone size; the DNA was used to work out D and trimming. This sample lists under 500,000 clones; 87% were detected once. The top ten clones comprise about 2.1% of the sample.

Spanning cysteine to phenylalanine, the CDR3 consists of 15 amino acids. The retained sequence is limited to the CDR3, 45 bases, with the frame set at the first base. The junction shows trimming of 2 bases on V and 2 bases on J, plus 12 bases between the germline ends. Looking up the germline V gene yields CDR1 MDHEN and CDR2 SYDVKM. The chain is assembled from TRBV28 and TRBJ1-1, with the identity of the D gene unclear. The TCR was taken from a young woman with acute COVID-19. Source material: PBMCs or T cells enriched from blood (not recorded which). The CDR3 reads as follows: CASSLSSGINTEAFF. DNA sequence: TGTGCCAGCAGTTTAAGTTCGGGGATTAACACTGAAGCTTTCTTT. Full variable domain (CDR3 extended with the reference TRBV28 and TRBJ1-1 proteins): DVKVTQSSRYLVKRTGEKVFLECVQDMDHENMFWYRQDPGLGLRLIYFSYDVKMKEKGDIPEGYSVSREKKERFSLILESASTNQTSMYLCASSLSSGINTEAFFGQGTRLTVV.